The entry that follows covers one T cell receptor beta chain sequence. Its antigen is as yet unknown. This sample stems from a study of T-cell memory formation after mild COVID-19. In the study overall: For the most part, TCR clusters were specific to one donor. Study-level results: Chiefly within CM and EM were the contracting CD4+ clones; CD8+ ones were within EMRA. Cross-reactive memory seemingly joined, as some responding clones were found in pre-infection memory.

The J segment lost 0 bases and the V segment lost 4 bases, leaving 5 bases of the junction unmatched. Germline V gene lookup returns CDR1 MNHNS and CDR2 SASEGT. The CDR3 sequence is 16 residues long. Each CDR3 protein is one row after TCRdb ran MiXCR on the 5' RACE reads. The sample yields 300,000 to 350,000 distinct CDR3 sequences, 13% to 15% seen once. The TCR was taken from a man between 18 and 29 years old who had mild COVID-19 (a few samples of this study predate the infection). Cell type and time point are not known. Source material: PBMCs or a T cell subset sorted from them (not recorded which). The J gene is TRBJ2-5, the V gene TRBV6-1, with 10 bases matching TRBD2. CDR3 loop: CASSVALAGYQETQYF. Written as DNA, the CDR3 is TGTGCCAGCAGTGTCGCACTAGCGGGGTACCAAGAGACCCAGTACTTC.